This T cell receptor (beta chain) derives from a study of blood T cell repertoires in COVID-19. CDR1 is SEHNR, CDR2 FQNEAQ, per germline (reference sequence). This CDR3 contains 13 residues. V shed 11 bases and J 6 bases; nucleotides not matched to a gene: 8. The protocol was immunoSEQ multiplex PCR, while the TCRdb copy is restricted to in-frame clones and leaves out a portion. The table records some 80,000 clones, more than 65% of them present only once. In this sample, this clone turned up a few times. Sequenced: peripheral blood. This clonotype was sampled from a woman of 80 years or more with active or convalescent COVID-19. This chain connects TRBV7-9 to TRBJ2-7, with TRBD2 matching over 12 bases. Written as DNA, the CDR3 is TGTGCCGGAATTTCTAGCGGGAGGGGCGAGCAGTACTTC. Protein product: CAGISSGRGEQYF.